This T cell receptor (beta chain) comes out of a study of CD8 T cells in ankylosing spondylitis. A single record per CDR3 protein comes from TCRdb applying MiXCR to the 5' RACE reads. The data hold some 130,000 distinct CDR3 sequences, with roughly an eighth observed a single time. This clonotype was recorded many times. This CDR3 spans 15 amino acids. V was cut by 1 base and J by 7 bases, with 13 bases left in between. The receptor comes from a female donor with ankylosing spondylitis or in good health (not recorded which). The specimen sequenced was blood, either unsorted or a sorted T cell fraction (not recorded which). The chain has TRBV12-3 or TRBV12-4 and TRBJ1-4, with D perhaps matching TRBD1 (5 bases). CDR3 amino acids: CASSLVQGGPEKLFF. DNA of the CDR3: TGTGCCAGCAGTTTAGTCCAGGGCGGACCTGAAAAACTGTTTTTT.